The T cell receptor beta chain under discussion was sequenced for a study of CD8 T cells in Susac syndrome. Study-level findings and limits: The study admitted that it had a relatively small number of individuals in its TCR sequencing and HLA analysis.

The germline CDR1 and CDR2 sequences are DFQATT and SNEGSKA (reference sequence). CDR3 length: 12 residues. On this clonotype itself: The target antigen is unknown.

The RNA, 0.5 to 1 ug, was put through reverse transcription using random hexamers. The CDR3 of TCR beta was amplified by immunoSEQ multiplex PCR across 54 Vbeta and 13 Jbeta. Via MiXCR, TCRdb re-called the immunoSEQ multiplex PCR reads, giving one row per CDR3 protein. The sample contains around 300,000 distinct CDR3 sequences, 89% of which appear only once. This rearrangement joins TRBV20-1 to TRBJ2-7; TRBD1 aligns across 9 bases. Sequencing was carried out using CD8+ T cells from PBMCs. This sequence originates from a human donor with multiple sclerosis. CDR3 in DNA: TGCAGCGGGGGACAGGGAGTATACGAGCAGTACTTC. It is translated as CSGGQGVYEQYF.